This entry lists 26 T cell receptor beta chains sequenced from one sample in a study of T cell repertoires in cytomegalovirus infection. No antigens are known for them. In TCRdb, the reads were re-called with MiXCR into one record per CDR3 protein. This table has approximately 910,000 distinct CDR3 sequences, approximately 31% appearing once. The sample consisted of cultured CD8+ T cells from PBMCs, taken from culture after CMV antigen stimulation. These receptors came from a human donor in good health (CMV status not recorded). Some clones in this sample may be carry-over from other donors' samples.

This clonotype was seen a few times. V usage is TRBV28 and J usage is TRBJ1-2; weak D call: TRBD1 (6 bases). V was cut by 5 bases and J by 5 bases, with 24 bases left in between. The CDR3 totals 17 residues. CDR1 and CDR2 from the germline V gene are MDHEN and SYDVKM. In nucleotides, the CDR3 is TGTGCCAGCAGTGCGACAGGTGAAGAGATATATGGATATGGCTACACCTTC. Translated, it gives CASSATGEEIYGYGYTF.

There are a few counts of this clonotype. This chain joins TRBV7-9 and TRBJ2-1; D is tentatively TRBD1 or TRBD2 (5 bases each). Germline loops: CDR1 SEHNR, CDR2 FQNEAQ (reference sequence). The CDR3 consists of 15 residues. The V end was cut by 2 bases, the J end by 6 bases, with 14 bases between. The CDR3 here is CASSLKGTPFNEQFF. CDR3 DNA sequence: TGTGCCAGCAGCTTAAAAGGGACCCCTTTCAATGAGCAGTTCTTC.

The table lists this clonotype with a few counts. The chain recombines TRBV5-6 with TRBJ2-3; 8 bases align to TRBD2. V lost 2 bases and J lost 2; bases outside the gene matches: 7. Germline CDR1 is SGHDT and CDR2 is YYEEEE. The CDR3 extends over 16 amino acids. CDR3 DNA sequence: TGTGCCAGCAGCTTATCAGCGGGGGTGCTCACAGATACGCAGTATTTT. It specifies CASSLSAGVLTDTQYF.

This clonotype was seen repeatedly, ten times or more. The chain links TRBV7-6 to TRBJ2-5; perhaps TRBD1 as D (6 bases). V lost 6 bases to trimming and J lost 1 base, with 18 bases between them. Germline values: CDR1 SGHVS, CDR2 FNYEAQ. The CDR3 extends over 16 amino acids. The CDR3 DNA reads TGTGCCAGCAGTTTCCCGGTCGGACAGTCCCAAGAGACCCAGTACTTC. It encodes CASSFPVGQSQETQYF.

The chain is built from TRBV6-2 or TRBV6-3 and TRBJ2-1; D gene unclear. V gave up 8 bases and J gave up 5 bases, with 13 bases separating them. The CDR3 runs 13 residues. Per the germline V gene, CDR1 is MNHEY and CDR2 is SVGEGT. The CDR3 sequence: CASASYFDNEQFF. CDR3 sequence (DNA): TGTGCCAGCGCGTCATATTTTGACAATGAGCAGTTCTTC.

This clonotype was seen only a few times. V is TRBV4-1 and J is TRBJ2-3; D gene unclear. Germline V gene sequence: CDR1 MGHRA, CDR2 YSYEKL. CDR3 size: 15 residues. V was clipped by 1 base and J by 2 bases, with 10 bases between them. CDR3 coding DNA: TGCGCCAGCAGCCAAGCCTTGGGTTACACAGATACGCAGTATTTT. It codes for CASSQALGYTDTQYF.

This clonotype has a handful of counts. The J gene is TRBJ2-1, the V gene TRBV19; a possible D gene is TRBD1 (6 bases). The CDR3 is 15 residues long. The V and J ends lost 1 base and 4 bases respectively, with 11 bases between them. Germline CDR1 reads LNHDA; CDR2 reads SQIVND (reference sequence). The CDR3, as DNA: TGTGCCAGTAGTATAGGCAGGGGTACATACAATGAGCAGTTCTTC. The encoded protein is CASSIGRGTYNEQFF.

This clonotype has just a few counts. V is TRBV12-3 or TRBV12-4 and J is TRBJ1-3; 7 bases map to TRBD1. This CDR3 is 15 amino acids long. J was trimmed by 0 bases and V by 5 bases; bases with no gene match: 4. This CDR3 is CASSQGDFSGNTIYF. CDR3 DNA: TGTGCCAGCAGTCAGGGGGATTTCTCTGGAAACACCATATATTTT.

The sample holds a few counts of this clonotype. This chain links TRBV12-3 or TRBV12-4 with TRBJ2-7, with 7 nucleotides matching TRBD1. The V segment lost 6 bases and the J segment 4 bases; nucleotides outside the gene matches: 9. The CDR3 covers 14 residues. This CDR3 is CASSANRGPYEQYF. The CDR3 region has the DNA TGTGCCAGCAGCGCTAACAGGGGCCCTTACGAGCAGTACTTC.

CDR3 protein: CASSETNVFLAYEQYV. The CDR3 DNA follows: TGTGCCAGCAGTGAGACGAACGTTTTCCTCGCCTACGAGCAGTACGTC. The chain is built from TRBV6-1 and TRBJ2-7; D not certain. V lost 3 bases to trimming and J lost 2 bases, with 17 bases between them. CDR3 length equals 16 residues. Germline V gene data show CDR1 as MNHNS and CDR2 as SASEGT.

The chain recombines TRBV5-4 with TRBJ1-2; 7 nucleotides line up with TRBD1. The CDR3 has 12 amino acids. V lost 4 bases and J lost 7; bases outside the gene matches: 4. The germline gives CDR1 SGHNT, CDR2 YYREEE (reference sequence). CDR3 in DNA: TGTGCCAGCAGCCAGACAGGGCCTGGCTACACCTTC. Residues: CASSQTGPGYTF.

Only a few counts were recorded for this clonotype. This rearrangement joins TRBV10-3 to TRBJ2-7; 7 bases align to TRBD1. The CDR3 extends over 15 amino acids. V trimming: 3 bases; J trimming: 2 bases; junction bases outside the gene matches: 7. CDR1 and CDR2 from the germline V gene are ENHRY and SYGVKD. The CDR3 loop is CAISDPGQSPYEQYF. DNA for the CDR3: TGTGCCATCAGTGATCCGGGACAGAGTCCCTACGAGCAGTACTTC.

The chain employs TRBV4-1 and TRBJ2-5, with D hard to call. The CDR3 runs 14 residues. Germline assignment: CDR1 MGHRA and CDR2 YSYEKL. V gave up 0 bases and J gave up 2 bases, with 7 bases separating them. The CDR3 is CASSQESLQETQYF. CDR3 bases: TGCGCCAGCAGCCAAGAAAGCCTTCAAGAGACCCAGTACTTC.

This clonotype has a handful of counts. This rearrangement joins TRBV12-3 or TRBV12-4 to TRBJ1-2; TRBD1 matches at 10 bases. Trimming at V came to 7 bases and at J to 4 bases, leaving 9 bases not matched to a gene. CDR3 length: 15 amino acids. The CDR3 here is CASTSGTGAIYGYTF. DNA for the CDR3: TGTGCCAGCACTTCCGGGACAGGGGCGATCTATGGCTACACCTTC.

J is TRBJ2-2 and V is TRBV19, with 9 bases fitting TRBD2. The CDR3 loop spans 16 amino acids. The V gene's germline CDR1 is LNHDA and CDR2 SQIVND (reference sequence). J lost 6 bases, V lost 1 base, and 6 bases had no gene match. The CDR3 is CASSIVARGGAGELFF. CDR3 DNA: TGTGCCAGTAGTATAGTGGCGCGGGGGGGTGCCGGGGAGCTGTTTTTT.

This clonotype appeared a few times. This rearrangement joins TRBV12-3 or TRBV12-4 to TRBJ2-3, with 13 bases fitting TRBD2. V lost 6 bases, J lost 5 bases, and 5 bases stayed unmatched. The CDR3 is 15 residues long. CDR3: CASRGLAGVVDTQYF. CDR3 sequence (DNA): TGTGCCAGCAGAGGACTAGCGGGGGTAGTAGATACGCAGTATTTT.

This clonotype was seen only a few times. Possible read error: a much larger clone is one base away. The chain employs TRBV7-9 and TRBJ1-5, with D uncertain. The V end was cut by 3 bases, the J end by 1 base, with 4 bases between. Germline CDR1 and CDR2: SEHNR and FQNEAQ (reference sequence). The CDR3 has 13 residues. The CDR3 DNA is TGTGCCAGCAGCTTCTGGAGCAATCAGCCCCAGCATTTT. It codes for CASSFWSNQPQHF.

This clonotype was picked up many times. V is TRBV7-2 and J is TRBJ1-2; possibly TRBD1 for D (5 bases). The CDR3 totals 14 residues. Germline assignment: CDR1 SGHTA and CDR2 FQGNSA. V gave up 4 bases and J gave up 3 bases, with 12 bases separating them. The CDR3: CASSSSLGDYGYTF. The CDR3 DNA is TGTGCCAGCAGCTCTTCCCTGGGGGACTATGGCTACACCTTC.

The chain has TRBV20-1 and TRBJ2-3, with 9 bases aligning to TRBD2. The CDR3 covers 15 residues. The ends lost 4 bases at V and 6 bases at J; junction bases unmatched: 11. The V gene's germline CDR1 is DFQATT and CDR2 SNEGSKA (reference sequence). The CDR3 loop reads CSAITLAGGVDTQYF. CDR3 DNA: TGCAGTGCTATAACCTTGGCGGGGGGGGTGGATACGCAGTATTTT.

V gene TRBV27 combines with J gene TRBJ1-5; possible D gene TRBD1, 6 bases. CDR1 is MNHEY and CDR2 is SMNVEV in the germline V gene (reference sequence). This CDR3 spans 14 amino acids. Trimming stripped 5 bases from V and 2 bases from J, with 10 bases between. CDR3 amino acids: CASSITGRNQPQHF. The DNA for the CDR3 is TGTGCCAGCAGTATAACAGGGCGCAATCAGCCCCAGCATTTT.

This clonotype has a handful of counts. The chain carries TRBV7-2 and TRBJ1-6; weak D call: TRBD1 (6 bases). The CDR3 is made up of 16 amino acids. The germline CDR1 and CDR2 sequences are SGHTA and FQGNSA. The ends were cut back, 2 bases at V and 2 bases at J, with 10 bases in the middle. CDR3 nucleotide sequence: TGTGCCAGCAGCTTAAAGGGGGGGACCTATAATTCACCCCTCCACTTT. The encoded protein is CASSLKGGTYNSPLHF.

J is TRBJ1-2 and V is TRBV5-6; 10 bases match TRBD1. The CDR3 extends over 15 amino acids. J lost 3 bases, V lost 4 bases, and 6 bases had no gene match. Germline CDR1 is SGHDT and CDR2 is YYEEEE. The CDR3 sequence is CASSPSGQGYYGYTF. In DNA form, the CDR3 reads TGTGCCAGCAGCCCATCGGGACAGGGGTACTATGGCTACACCTTC.

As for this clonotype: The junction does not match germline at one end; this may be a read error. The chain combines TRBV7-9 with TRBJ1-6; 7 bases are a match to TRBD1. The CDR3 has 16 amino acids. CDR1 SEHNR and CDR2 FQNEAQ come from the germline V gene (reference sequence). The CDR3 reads CVSSSPPTGRRSPLHF. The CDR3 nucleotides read TGTGTCAGCAGCTCCCCCCCGACAGGGCGGCGTTCACCCCTCCACTTT.

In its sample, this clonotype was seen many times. The CDR3 DNA follows: TGTGCCACGAGAGATAAGGGACAGGGAGAAAATCAGCCCCAGCATTTT. The encoded protein is CATRDKGQGENQPQHF. J is TRBJ1-5 and V is TRBV10-3; 9 bases line up with TRBD1. The germline CDR1 and CDR2 sequences are ENHRY and SYGVKD. V lost 10 bases to trimming and J lost 4 bases; unmatched junction nucleotides: 14. The CDR3 loop spans 16 amino acids.

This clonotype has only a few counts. CDR3 nucleotide sequence: TGTGCCAGCAGCCAAGCCTCACAGGGCTTGAACACTGAAGCTTTCTTT. It codes for CASSQASQGLNTEAFF. The chain has TRBV3-1 and TRBJ1-1; maybe TRBD1 (6 bases). Germline CDR1 reads LGHDT; CDR2 reads YNNKEL (reference sequence). This CDR3 is 16 amino acids long. V gave up 1 base and J gave up 0 bases, with 12 bases separating them.

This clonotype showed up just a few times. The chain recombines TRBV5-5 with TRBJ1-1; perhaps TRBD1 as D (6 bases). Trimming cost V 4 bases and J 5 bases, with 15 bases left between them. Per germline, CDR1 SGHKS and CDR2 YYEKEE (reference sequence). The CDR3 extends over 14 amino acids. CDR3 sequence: CASSEGQWPTEAFF. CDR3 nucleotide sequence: TGTGCCAGCAGCGAAGGACAGTGGCCGACTGAAGCTTTCTTT.